A single T cell receptor (beta chain) is shown here with its context. Its antigen is not identified. The data derive from a study of T cell responses to AZD1222 COVID-19 vaccine. Germline assignment: CDR1 LNHDA and CDR2 SQIVND (reference sequence). V shed 2 bases, J shed 2 bases, and the junction held 3 bases outside the gene matches. The length of the CDR3 is 14 residues. Only in-frame clones appear in the TCRdb table, and some are missing; sequencing was by immunoSEQ multiplex PCR. Seen here are about 96,000 clones, approximately 90% observed once, and the top ten hold roughly 2.7%. General study results and limits: The study identified only five to seven AZD1222 recipients as seropositive at baseline. Donors skewed white British and female; clonal diversity was possibly underestimated.

This clonotype originated in an adult in good health. The rearrangement joins TRBV19 to TRBJ2-7, with 7 bases fitting TRBD1. This sample comprised peripheral blood, obtained on day 0 of AZD1222 vaccination. This chain's CDR3 is CASSIRDRPYEQYF. The CDR3 DNA reads TGTGCCAGTAGTATAAGGGACAGACCCTACGAGCAGTACTTC.